The 14 T cell receptor beta chains below were found in one sample sequenced in a study of T cell repertoires in cytomegalovirus infection. From the reads, TCRdb called clonotypes with MiXCR, one entry per CDR3 protein. This sample has some 200,000 distinct CDR3 sequences, with 30% to 45% found just once. No antigens are known for them. The sample was CD8+ T cells from cultured PBMCs, taken from culture after CMV antigen stimulation. These receptors all come from a human donor in good health (CMV status not recorded). Some clones in this sample may be carry-over from other donors' samples.

The V and J genes are TRBV14 and TRBJ1-2; TRBD1 matches 7 bases. CDR3 size: 14 residues. V lost 1 base to trimming and J lost 4 bases; unmatched junction nucleotides: 3. The V gene's germline CDR1 is SGHDN and CDR2 FVKESK. In DNA, the CDR3 is TGTGCCAGCAGCCAAGCGGGACAGAGCTATGGCTACACCTTC. It is translated as CASSQAGQSYGYTF.

The V gene is TRBV19, the J gene TRBJ1-6; no definite D call. In germline, CDR1 is LNHDA, CDR2 SQIVND (reference sequence). This CDR3 region has 13 residues. Trimming took 6 bases from V and 8 from J, leaving 11 bases between them. CDR3 loop: CASSPGRYSPLHF. CDR3 bases: TGTGCCAGTAGCCCGGGCCGTTATTCACCCCTCCACTTT.

This clonotype was counted a few times. The rearrangement uses TRBV12-5 and TRBJ2-3; 13 positions match TRBD2. Per the germline V gene, CDR1 is LGHNT and CDR2 is FRNRAP. V lost 1 base and J lost 5; bases outside the gene matches: 6. CDR3 length equals 17 residues. The chain's CDR3 is CASGLDLLAGGGDTQYF. The CDR3 DNA is TGTGCTAGTGGTTTGGACTTACTAGCGGGAGGGGGAGATACGCAGTATTTT.

This clonotype appeared a few times. The chain employs TRBV27 and TRBJ1-1; D uncertain. V shed 8 bases and J shed 1 base, with 8 bases lying between them. Germline CDR1 is MNHEY and CDR2 is SMNVEV (reference sequence). CDR3 length: 12 residues. The CDR3 DNA is TGTGCCAGCCAGGCGGGGAACACTGAAGCTTTCTTT. Its protein is CASQAGNTEAFF.

The gene calls are TRBV4-2 and TRBJ2-7; D possibly uses TRBD1 or TRBD2 (5 bases each). The CDR3 length is 15 residues. Between the trimmed V and J ends, which lost 4 bases and 0 bases, there was a span of 13 bases. Germline V gene sequence: CDR1 LGHNA, CDR2 YNFKEQ. In nucleotides, the CDR3 is TGTGCCAGCAGCCCAGGGACCTCTCCCTCCTACGAGCAGTACTTC. Encoded protein: CASSPGTSPSYEQYF.

The chain recombines TRBV7-9 with TRBJ2-7; D might be TRBD1 (8 bases). The CDR3 is 15 amino acids. V was clipped by 4 bases and J by 7 bases, with 20 bases between them. In germline, CDR1 is SEHNR, CDR2 FQNEAQ (reference sequence). The CDR3 is CASSYRGGPTGEQYF. The CDR3 DNA follows: TGTGCCAGCAGCTACAGGGGGGGACCGACGGGGGAGCAGTACTTC.

The sample holds many counts of this clonotype. The V and J genes are TRBV7-8 and TRBJ2-6, with no clear D. The V gene lost 1 base and the J gene lost 4 bases, with 17 bases spanning the gap. Germline lookup yields CDR1 SGHVS and CDR2 FQNEAQ. The CDR3 length is 18 residues. In nucleotides, the CDR3 is TGTGCCAGCAGCTTAGAGTTTTCCGGGTTCGGAGGGGCCAACGTCCTGACTTTC. Translation gives CASSLEFSGFGGANVLTF. Full variable domain (remainder filled in from reference TRBV7-8 and TRBJ2-6): GAGVSQSPRYKVAKRGQDVALRCDPISGHVSLFWYQQALGQGPEFLTYFQNEAQLDKSGLPSDRFFAERPEGSVSTLKIQRTQQEDSAVYLCASSLEFSGFGGANVLTFGAGSRLTVL.

The J gene is TRBJ2-7, the V gene TRBV7-8, with TRBD1 matching 8 bases. The ends lost 7 bases at V and 6 bases at J; junction bases unmatched: 11. The CDR3 consists of 14 residues. The germline gives CDR1 SGHVS, CDR2 FQNEAQ. The CDR3 DNA reads TGTGCCAGCACCCCGGGCAGGGGGCTCTTCGAGCAGTACTTC. Protein: CASTPGRGLFEQYF. The full variable domain, in which reference TRBV7-8 and TRBJ2-7 provide the parts outside the CDR3, is GAGVSQSPRYKVAKRGQDVALRCDPISGHVSLFWYQQALGQGPEFLTYFQNEAQLDKSGLPSDRFFAERPEGSVSTLKIQRTQQEDSAVYLCASTPGRGLFEQYFGPGTRLTVT.

There are a few counts of this clonotype. This rearrangement joins TRBV11-1 to TRBJ2-1; the D gene is possibly TRBD1 (5 bases). The CDR3 is made up of 14 amino acids. Trimming left V 5 bases short and J 4 bases short, with 12 bases between. The germline V gene encodes CDR1 SGHAT and CDR2 FQDESV (reference sequence). The CDR3 DNA follows: TGTGCCAGCAGCCCCTTGAACAGGTACAATGAGCAGTTCTTC. Residues: CASSPLNRYNEQFF.

The chain carries TRBV6-2 or TRBV6-3 and TRBJ1-1; a weak D match, TRBD1 (6 bases). V lost 8 bases and J 5 bases, leaving 9 bases between the germline ends. CDR3 length equals 11 residues. Germline V gene data show CDR1 as MNHEY and CDR2 as SVGEGT. This CDR3 reads CASQGGTEAFF. The CDR3 DNA reads as TGTGCCAGCCAAGGGGGGACTGAAGCTTTCTTT.

The V and J genes are TRBV7-9 and TRBJ2-1; D is uncertain. CDR3 length equals 12 residues. Germline CDR1 SEHNR, CDR2 FQNEAQ (reference sequence). The V and J ends lost 5 bases and 5 bases respectively, with 7 bases between them. The DNA of the CDR3 is TGTGCCAGCAGCCCCAGTGACAATGAGCAGTTCTTC. It translates to CASSPSDNEQFF. Full variable domain (missing parts from reference TRBV7-9 and TRBJ2-1): DTGVSQNPRHKITKRGQNVTFRCDPISEHNRLYWYRQTLGQGPEFLTYFQNEAQLEKSRLLSDRFSAERPKGSFSTLEIQRTEQGDSAMYLCASSPSDNEQFFGPGTRLTVL.

With respect to this clonotype: Its ends do not fully match the called genes, so a read error is possible. DNA for the CDR3: TGTGCCAGCAGCCAACTAGCGGGGTACGAGCAGTACTTC. Amino acid sequence: CASSQLAGYEQYF. The chain is built from TRBV4-1 and TRBJ2-7; 10 bases align to TRBD2. This CDR3 spans 13 amino acids. The V gene's germline CDR1 is MGHRA and CDR2 YSYEKL.

This chain connects TRBV4-2 to TRBJ2-1; TRBD2 matches at 9 bases. The CDR3 is made up of 17 amino acids. Germline V gene sequence: CDR1 LGHNA, CDR2 YNFKEQ. Trimming cost V 0 bases and J 0 bases; bases outside gene matches: 3. CDR3 DNA: TGTGCCAGCAGCCAAGAGGAAGCGGGAGGCTCCTACAATGAGCAGTTCTTC. It yields the protein CASSQEEAGGSYNEQFF.

V and J are TRBV23-1 and TRBJ2-3, with 11 bases that match TRBD1. TRBV23-1 is recorded as an ORF, its role being uncertain. The CDR3 contains 16 residues. V lost 4 bases and J lost 3; bases outside the gene matches: 6. The CDR3 reads CASSRGQGALTDTQYF. Here the CDR3 DNA reads TGCGCCAGCAGTCGCGGACAGGGGGCACTAACAGATACGCAGTATTTT.